This T cell receptor beta chain stems from a study of technical replicates of blood from several donors. Measured with immunoSEQ multiplex PCR; TCRdb has only the in-frame clones, and not every one. The sample has approximately 97,000 clones; roughly 96% are singletons. The CDR3 extends over 17 amino acids. Per the germline V gene, CDR1 is MNHEY and CDR2 is SMNVEV (reference sequence). Trimming cost V 4 bases and J 5 bases; bases outside gene matches: 9. The sequenced sample was T cells isolated from PBMCs. This sequence joins TRBV27 and TRBJ2-5; 14 nucleotides agree with TRBD2. This clonotype originated in a human donor in good health. The CDR3 DNA reads TGTGCCAGCAGTTCCAAGACTAGCGGGAGGGCCGGGGAGACCCAGTACTTC. The encoded protein is CASSSKTSGRAGETQYF.